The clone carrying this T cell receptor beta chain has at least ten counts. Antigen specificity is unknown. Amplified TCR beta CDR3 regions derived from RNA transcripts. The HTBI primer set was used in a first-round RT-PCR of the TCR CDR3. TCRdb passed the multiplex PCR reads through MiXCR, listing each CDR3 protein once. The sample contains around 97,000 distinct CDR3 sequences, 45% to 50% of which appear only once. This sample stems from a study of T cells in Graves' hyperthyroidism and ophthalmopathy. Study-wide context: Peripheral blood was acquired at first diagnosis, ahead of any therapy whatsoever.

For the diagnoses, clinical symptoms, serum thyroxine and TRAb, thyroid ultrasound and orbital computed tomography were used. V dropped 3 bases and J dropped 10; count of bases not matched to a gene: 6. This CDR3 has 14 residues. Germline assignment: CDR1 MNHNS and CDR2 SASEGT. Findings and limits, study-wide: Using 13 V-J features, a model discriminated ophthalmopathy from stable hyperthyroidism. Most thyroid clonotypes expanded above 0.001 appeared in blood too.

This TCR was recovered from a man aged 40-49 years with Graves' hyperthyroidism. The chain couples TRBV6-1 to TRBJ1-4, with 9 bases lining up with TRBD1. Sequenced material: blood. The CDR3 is CASSDDRGWRKLFF. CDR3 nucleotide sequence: TGTGCCAGCAGTGATGACAGGGGGTGGAGAAAACTGTTTTTT.